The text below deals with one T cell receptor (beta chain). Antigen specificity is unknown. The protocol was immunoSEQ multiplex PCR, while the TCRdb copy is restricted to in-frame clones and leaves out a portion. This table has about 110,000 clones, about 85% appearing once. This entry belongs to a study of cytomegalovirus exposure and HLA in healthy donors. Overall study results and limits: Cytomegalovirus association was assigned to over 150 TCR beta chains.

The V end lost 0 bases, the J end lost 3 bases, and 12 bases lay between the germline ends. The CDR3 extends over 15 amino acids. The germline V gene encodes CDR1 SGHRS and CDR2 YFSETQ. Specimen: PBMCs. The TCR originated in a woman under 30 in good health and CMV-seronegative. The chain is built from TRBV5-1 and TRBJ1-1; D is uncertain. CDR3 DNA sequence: TGCGCCAGCAGCTTGGCCTCTAGCGGATACACTGAAGCTTTCTTT. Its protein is CASSLASSGYTEAFF.